What follows are 26 T cell receptor beta chains derived from one specimen sequenced in a study of blood T cells in healthy people across ages. A second PCR, run for roughly 7 to 12 cycles, used a sample-barcoded 5' primer plus a J-beta primer mix. TCRdb reprocessed the 5' RACE reads with MiXCR, giving one entry per CDR3 protein. The sample holds about a million distinct CDR3 sequences, 35% to 40% seen once. Sequenced material: blood. Receptors were obtained from a man between 18 and 29 years old in good health.

The gene calls are TRBV6-5 and TRBJ2-1; D might be TRBD2 (6 bases). Per the germline V gene, CDR1 is MNHEY and CDR2 is SVGAGI. The CDR3 is 16 residues long. V shed 6 bases and J shed 4 bases, with 19 bases lying between them. The CDR3 is CASRHRGYNTYNEQFF. The CDR3 DNA sequence: TGTGCCAGCAGGCACCGGGGGTACAACACTTACAATGAGCAGTTCTTC.

There are a few counts of this clonotype. This sequence joins TRBV20-1 and TRBJ1-5; D is undetermined. V gave up 3 bases and J gave up 2 bases, with 8 bases separating them. Germline assignment: CDR1 DFQATT and CDR2 SNEGSKA (reference sequence). The length of the CDR3 is 13 residues. The DNA for the CDR3 is TGCAGTGCTAGTTTCGACCGCAATCAGCCCCAGCATTTT. This translates into CSASFDRNQPQHF.

The CDR3 DNA reads as TGTGCCAGCAGTTTGCGGCGGCCGAACACTGAAGCTTTCTTT. It specifies CASSLRRPNTEAFF. This chain links TRBV27 with TRBJ1-1, with no clear D. CDR3 length: 14 amino acids. CDR1 and CDR2 (germline): MNHEY, SMNVEV (reference sequence). Trimming pared 3 bases from V and 1 base from J, leaving 9 bases between.

The chain joins TRBV9 to TRBJ1-2, with D perhaps matching TRBD1 (6 bases). The CDR3 runs 15 residues. Germline V lookup: CDR1 SGDLS, CDR2 YYNGEE. V lost 0 bases and J 4 bases, leaving 13 bases between the germline ends. Here the CDR3 DNA reads TGTGCCAGCAGCGTAGGACCGGGGGCCAGCTATGGCTACACCTTC. Translating it yields CASSVGPGASYGYTF.

This clonotype has more than one count but fewer than ten. This chain connects TRBV15 to TRBJ2-7; TRBD2 is a possible D gene (5 bases). The germline V and J ends were trimmed by 5 bases and 0 bases, with 11 bases remaining between them. CDR1 and CDR2 from the germline V gene are LNHNV and YYDKDF (reference sequence). This CDR3 region has 14 residues. The CDR3 coding sequence is TGTGCCACCAGCTTCCAGGAGGTCTCCTACGAGCAGTACTTC. It yields the protein CATSFQEVSYEQYF.

This rearrangement joins TRBV28 to TRBJ2-5; 10 nucleotides agree with TRBD1. The CDR3 has 17 residues. Germline CDR1 is MDHEN and CDR2 is SYDVKM. The V gene end was trimmed by 3 bases and the J gene end by 5 bases; junction bases not matched to a gene: 12. The CDR3 reads CASSFSLGTGEDETQYF. The CDR3, as DNA: TGTGCCAGCAGTTTTTCATTGGGGACAGGGGAGGATGAGACCCAGTACTTC.

The chain links TRBV20-1 to TRBJ2-3; tentatively, D is TRBD2 (5 bases). The V end was cut by 0 bases, the J end by 5 bases, with 12 bases between. The CDR3 contains 14 residues. CDR1 and CDR2 (germline): DFQATT, SNEGSKA (reference sequence). The CDR3 region is CSARDWTYIDTQYF. CDR3 coding DNA: TGCAGTGCTAGAGATTGGACTTATATAGATACGCAGTATTTT.

This clonotype was detected ten times or more. This chain joins TRBV12-5 and TRBJ2-7; D is possibly TRBD2 (6 bases). Germline V CDR1 and CDR2: LGHNT, FRNRAP. V gave up 4 bases and J gave up 2 bases, with 21 bases separating them. CDR3 size: 17 residues. The CDR3 DNA is TGTGCTAGTGGTTCGATACCTCGGGGGACGAGGACCTACGAGCAGTACTTC. Protein sequence: CASGSIPRGTRTYEQYF.

The chain has TRBV6-2 or TRBV6-3 and TRBJ2-7, with unresolved D. The closer fit of TRBJ2-5 to the DNA end suggests the J call may be wrong. The CDR3 has 16 amino acids. Germline V lookup: CDR1 MNHEY, CDR2 SVGEGT. The CDR3 sequence is CASSPPPRVLEETQYF. The CDR3 region has the DNA TGTGCCAGCAGCCCCCCCCCTCGTGTCTTAGAAGAGACCCAGTACTTC.

This chain links TRBV4-1 with TRBJ1-4; D is unclear. Germline CDR1 is MGHRA and CDR2 is YSYEKL. V lost 0 bases and J 2 bases, leaving 13 bases between the germline ends. The CDR3 is 17 amino acids. The CDR3 bases are TGCGCCAGCAGCCAAGAGGCCGGCGTTAGGACTAATGAAAAACTGTTTTTT. Encoded protein: CASSQEAGVRTNEKLFF.

This clonotype was found a few times. V and J are TRBV10-3 and TRBJ1-2, with D maybe TRBD1 (5 bases). CDR1 is ENHRY, CDR2 SYGVKD, per germline. Trimming took off 4 bases at V and 2 bases at J, with 17 bases between the two ends. CDR3 size: 16 residues. The CDR3 spells CAISGPPDGGNYGYTF. As DNA, the CDR3 is TGTGCCATCAGTGGTCCCCCGGACGGGGGGAACTATGGCTACACCTTC.

The chain combines TRBV29-1 with TRBJ2-1; D is perhaps TRBD1 (6 bases). Germline values: CDR1 SQVTM, CDR2 ANQGSEA. V was trimmed by 4 bases and J by 6 bases, leaving 10 bases between them. There are 12 residues in the CDR3. The CDR3 reads CSVVHRANEQFF. CDR3 in DNA: TGCAGCGTTGTGCACAGGGCCAATGAGCAGTTCTTC.

This clonotype turned up a few times. V is TRBV4-1 and J is TRBJ1-4; D is ambiguous. The V end lost 4 bases, the J end lost 2 bases, and 8 bases lay between the germline ends. Germline V gives CDR1 MGHRA, CDR2 YSYEKL. CDR3 length: 14 amino acids. CDR3: CASSPGYTNEKLFF. The CDR3 DNA reads as TGCGCCAGCAGCCCCGGATATACTAATGAAAAACTGTTTTTT.

The V call is TRBV7-8, the J call TRBJ2-1; D is undetermined. Trimming left V 5 bases short and J 8 bases short, with 13 bases between. From germline, CDR1 is SGHVS and CDR2 FQNEAQ. The CDR3 contains 13 residues. CDR3 DNA: TGTGCCAGCAGCGCCCCAAATGAGGATGAGCAGTTCTTC. This codes for CASSAPNEDEQFF. The full variable domain, with the rest looked up from reference TRBV7-8 and TRBJ2-1, is GAGVSQSPRYKVAKRGQDVALRCDPISGHVSLFWYQQALGQGPEFLTYFQNEAQLDKSGLPSDRFFAERPEGSVSTLKIQRTQQEDSAVYLCASSAPNEDEQFFGPGTRLTVL.

This clonotype was observed a handful of times. The V gene is TRBV12-3 or TRBV12-4, the J gene TRBJ1-5; TRBD1 matches at 7 bases. The CDR3 sequence is 15 residues long. V shed 4 bases, J shed 4 bases, and the junction held 7 bases outside the gene matches. This CDR3 reads CASSSTKQGNQPQHF. The CDR3 nucleotides are TGTGCCAGCAGTTCGACTAAACAGGGGAATCAGCCCCAGCATTTT.

The chain links TRBV9 to TRBJ1-4; 7 bases line up with TRBD1. Germline CDR1 and CDR2: SGDLS and YYNGEE. J gave up 6 bases and V 0 bases, and 8 bases lay outside the gene matches. There are 16 residues in the CDR3. Written as DNA, the CDR3 is TGTGCCAGCAGCGTAGCCCGGGACAGAGGGGATGAAAAACTGTTTTTT. This translates into CASSVARDRGDEKLFF.

This chain links TRBV5-5 with TRBJ2-1, with TRBD1 identical over 7 bases. CDR1 SGHKS and CDR2 YYEKEE come from the germline V gene (reference sequence). This CDR3 has 15 amino acids. The ends lost 1 base at V and 1 base at J; junction bases unmatched: 2. The chain's CDR3 is CASSLRGQSYNEQFF. CDR3 nucleotides: TGTGCCAGCAGCTTGCGGGGACAGTCCTACAATGAGCAGTTCTTC.

V usage is TRBV6-5 and J usage is TRBJ1-6; D not certain. V lost 3 bases to trimming and J lost 6 bases, with 9 bases between them. The CDR3 extends over 14 amino acids. CDR1 is MNHEY, CDR2 SVGAGI, per germline. Written as DNA, the CDR3 is TGTGCCAGCAGTTATGGGCAAGTTAATTCACCCCTCCACTTT. Its protein product is CASSYGQVNSPLHF.

In its sample, this clonotype was seen a few times. The CDR3 region has the DNA TGCAGTGCTAGAGATGGGAGCGCCAATCAGCCCCAGCATTTT. Translated, it gives CSARDGSANQPQHF. The chain couples TRBV20-1 to TRBJ1-5; no clear D gene. V was pared by 0 bases and J by 3 bases, with 9 bases between. The CDR3 totals 14 residues. Germline values: CDR1 DFQATT, CDR2 SNEGSKA (reference sequence).

The rearrangement joins TRBV4-3 to TRBJ1-2; 11 bases line up with TRBD1. The CDR3 is 14 amino acids. CDR1 and CDR2 from the germline V gene are LGHNA and YSLEER. The V gene end was trimmed by 1 base and the J gene end by 8 bases; junction bases not matched to a gene: 3. This CDR3 reads CASSQGGQGEGYTF. CDR3 DNA sequence: TGCGCCAGCAGCCAAGGGGGACAGGGGGAGGGCTACACCTTC.

The rearrangement links TRBV4-3 to TRBJ1-2, with D tentatively TRBD1 (6 bases). The V gene's germline CDR1 is LGHNA and CDR2 YSLEER. V was trimmed by 6 bases and J by 2 bases, leaving 16 bases between them. The CDR3 contains 15 residues. CDR3 protein: CASRQNAGANYGYTF. The CDR3 DNA sequence: TGCGCCAGCAGGCAGAACGCAGGGGCCAACTATGGCTACACCTTC.

The chain links TRBV12-3 or TRBV12-4 to TRBJ1-1; 8 nucleotides align to TRBD1. The CDR3 has 15 amino acids. V dropped 5 bases and J dropped 0; count of bases not matched to a gene: 5. CDR3 sequence reads: CASSPKQGVNTEAFF. The CDR3 DNA sequence: TGTGCCAGCAGTCCAAAACAGGGGGTGAACACTGAAGCTTTCTTT.

Concerning this clonotype itself: One end of the junction does not line up with germline, which may come from a read error. The rearrangement links TRBV12-3 or TRBV12-4 to TRBJ2-3; tentative D call: TRBD2 (5 bases). This CDR3 comprises 15 residues. Here the CDR3 reads CASKLGRERADAQYF. CDR3 bases: TGTGCCAGCAAACTAGGAAGGGAGAGAGCAGATGCGCAGTATTTT.

The genes are TRBV20-1 and TRBJ2-1, with D perhaps matching TRBD1 or TRBD2 (5 bases each). Per the germline V gene, CDR1 is DFQATT and CDR2 is SNEGSKA (reference sequence). The CDR3 length is 12 residues. With 8 bases removed from V and 7 bases from J, the gap between germline ends came to 15 bases. In DNA, the CDR3 is TGCAGTACTCCGGGACCGAGGAATGAGCAGTTCTTC. Translated, it gives CSTPGPRNEQFF.

This clonotype was seen many times. Its ends do not fully match the called genes, so a read error is possible. CDR3 nucleotide sequence: TGTGCCAGCAGCTTATTGAGCGGGGAGCTGTTTTTT. Protein product: CASSLLSGELFF. This sequence joins TRBV5-1 and TRBJ2-2; no clear D. The germline gives CDR1 SGHRS, CDR2 YFSETQ. The CDR3 sequence is 12 residues long. The whole variable domain, remainder taken from reference TRBV5-1 and TRBJ2-2, is KAGVTQTPRYLIKTRGQQVTLSCSPISGHRSVSWYQQTPGQGLQFLFEYFSETQRNKGNFPGRFSGRQFSNSRSEMNVSTLELGDSALYLCASSLLSGELFFGEGSRLTVL.

The gene calls are TRBV3-1 and TRBJ2-3; D ambiguous. Germline V CDR1 and CDR2: LGHDT, YNNKEL (reference sequence). The CDR3 totals 15 residues. The V and J ends lost 0 bases and 1 base respectively, with 8 bases between them. The CDR3 DNA follows: TGTGCCAGCAGCCAAGAGGGAATTGGCACAGATACGCAGTATTTT. Its translation is CASSQEGIGTDTQYF.